Presented here are 17 T cell receptor beta chains from one specimen sequenced in a study of blood T cell repertoires in COVID-19. Method: immunoSEQ multiplex PCR; TCRdb's copy keeps in-frame clones and lacks some. The table has more than 85,000 clones, around 81% seen once. Sequencing was performed on peripheral blood. The receptors were sampled from an elderly man with acute or convalescent COVID-19.

The rearrangement uses TRBV27 and TRBJ1-6; perhaps TRBD1 as D (5 bases). Looked up from germline, CDR1 is MNHEY and CDR2 is SMNVEV (reference sequence). The CDR3 loop spans 14 amino acids. V gave up 7 bases and J gave up 3 bases, with 10 bases separating them. The CDR3 spells CASMSGYYNSPLHF. The CDR3, as DNA: TGTGCCAGCATGTCAGGGTACTATAATTCACCCCTCCACTTT.

The chain combines TRBV30 with TRBJ1-2, with 9 bases matching TRBD1. V dropped 4 bases and J dropped 8; count of bases not matched to a gene: 8. Germline V gene sequence: CDR1 GTSNPN, CDR2 SVGIG (reference sequence). The CDR3 is 13 amino acids. CDR3 amino acids: CAWTTGTGQGYTF. The CDR3 nucleotides read TGTGCCTGGACGACCGGGACAGGGCAAGGCTACACCTTC.

The chain has TRBV20-1 and TRBJ2-3; 15 bases fit TRBD2. The CDR3 is 16 amino acids. CDR1 and CDR2 from the germline V gene are DFQATT and SNEGSKA (reference sequence). The V and J ends lost 3 bases and 4 bases, in that order; junction bases with no gene match: 5. The CDR3 here is CSASPGLAGGADTQYF. For the CDR3, the DNA is TGCAGTGCTAGTCCGGGACTAGCGGGAGGCGCAGATACGCAGTATTTT.

This clone was counted a few times. The chain is built from TRBV28 and TRBJ1-1; D unclear. Trimming stripped 7 bases from V and 0 bases from J, with 12 bases between. This CDR3 spans 14 amino acids. Germline V gene lookup returns CDR1 MDHEN and CDR2 SYDVKM. CDR3 protein: CASISQALNTEAFF. The CDR3 DNA sequence: TGTGCCAGCATATCCCAGGCCTTGAACACTGAAGCTTTCTTT.

The V call is TRBV28, the J call TRBJ1-3; possibly TRBD1 for D (5 bases). V was shortened by 5 bases and J by 0 bases, with 8 bases between the two germline ends. The CDR3 sequence is 14 residues long. In germline, CDR1 is MDHEN, CDR2 SYDVKM. The CDR3 loop reads CASSDRTSGNTIYF. CDR3 DNA sequence: TGTGCCAGCAGTGACAGAACCTCTGGAAACACCATATATTTT.

V gene TRBV9 combines with J gene TRBJ1-3, with unresolved D. Trimming took off 0 bases at V and 3 bases at J, with 10 bases between the two ends. The CDR3 is 15 amino acids. Per the germline V gene, CDR1 is SGDLS and CDR2 is YYNGEE. As DNA, the CDR3 is TGTGCCAGCAGCGTAGCAGAGAGGTATGGAAACACCATATATTTT. Translated, it gives CASSVAERYGNTIYF. Full variable domain (missing parts from reference TRBV9 and TRBJ1-3): DSGVTQTPKHLITATGQRVTLRCSPRSGDLSVYWYQQSLDQGLQFLIQYYNGEERAKGNILERFSAQQFPDLHSELNLSSLELGDSALYFCASSVAERYGNTIYFGEGSWLTVV.

The genes are TRBV6-5 and TRBJ2-3; tentatively, D is TRBD2 (5 bases). Germline lookup yields CDR1 MNHEY and CDR2 SVGAGI. The length of the CDR3 is 15 residues. V lost 0 bases to trimming and J lost 0 bases, with 7 bases between them. The CDR3 coding sequence is TGTGCCAGCAGTTACTCTAGCGTGAGCACAGATACGCAGTATTTT. Encoded protein: CASSYSSVSTDTQYF.

V is TRBV6-1 and J is TRBJ1-2; D uncertain. The CDR3 totals 13 residues. In germline, CDR1 is MNHNS, CDR2 SASEGT. The V end lost 0 bases, the J end lost 7 bases, and 9 bases lay between the germline ends. CDR3 sequence: CASSEAGSGGYTF. CDR3 sequence (DNA): TGTGCCAGCAGTGAAGCGGGTTCAGGTGGCTACACCTTC.

The CDR3 bases are TGTGCCAGTAGTAATGGCGGGGGCTACAATGAGCAGTTCTTC. Protein sequence: CASSNGGGYNEQFF. The chain carries TRBV19 and TRBJ2-1; TRBD2 aligns across 7 bases. Looked up from germline, CDR1 is LNHDA and CDR2 is SQIVND (reference sequence). V trimming: 4 bases; J trimming: 3 bases; junction bases outside the gene matches: 3. The CDR3 is 14 amino acids.

The chain couples TRBV2 to TRBJ1-2, with a tentative D call TRBD1 (6 bases). Between the trimmed V and J ends, which lost 7 bases and 4 bases, there was a span of 16 bases. The germline CDR1 and CDR2 sequences are SNHLY and FYNNEI. This CDR3 spans 14 amino acids. The chain's CDR3 is CASTPTLGAYGYTF. CDR3 nucleotide sequence: TGTGCCAGCACCCCCACCTTGGGGGCCTATGGCTACACCTTC.

The chain combines TRBV7-8 with TRBJ2-5; D might be TRBD2 (5 bases). CDR3 size: 15 residues. Germline CDR1 SGHVS, CDR2 FQNEAQ. Trimming removed 5 bases from V and 3 bases from J, with 16 bases in between. The CDR3 is CASSPGGRGEETQYF. The CDR3 DNA follows: TGTGCCAGCAGCCCGGGCGGGCGCGGAGAAGAGACCCAGTACTTC.

This chain connects TRBV2 to TRBJ2-1, with D perhaps TRBD1 (5 bases). The V gene lost 8 bases and the J gene lost 6 bases, with 17 bases spanning the gap. CDR1 SNHLY and CDR2 FYNNEI come from the germline V gene. The CDR3 length is 14 residues. The CDR3 reads CASAGTGRTNEQFF. CDR3 nucleotide sequence: TGTGCCAGCGCCGGAACAGGTCGGACCAATGAGCAGTTCTTC.

The chain uses TRBV28 and TRBJ1-5; D may be TRBD1 (5 bases). The CDR3 length is 16 residues. Germline values: CDR1 MDHEN, CDR2 SYDVKM. V was shortened by 4 bases and J by 10 bases, with 23 bases between the two germline ends. CDR3 in amino acids: CASSSQSFRAGQPQHF. CDR3 DNA sequence: TGTGCCAGCAGTTCCCAGTCATTCAGGGCTGGCCAACCCCAGCATTTT.

This clone was picked up a small number of times. The rearrangement uses TRBV29-1 and TRBJ1-5; a weak D match, TRBD1 (5 bases). With 4 bases removed from V and 3 bases from J, the gap between germline ends came to 7 bases. Germline assignment: CDR1 SQVTM and CDR2 ANQGSEA. The CDR3 runs 12 residues. CDR3 residues: CSVGQFNQPQHF. The CDR3 bases are TGCAGCGTTGGACAGTTCAATCAGCCCCAGCATTTT.

The gene calls are TRBV2 and TRBJ2-7; the match to TRBD1 covers 7 bases. The germline gives CDR1 SNHLY, CDR2 FYNNEI. This CDR3 contains 14 residues. Unmatched junction bases numbered 6, after V lost 4 bases and J lost 3 bases. CDR3 DNA sequence: TGTGCCAGCAGTGGACAGGGTTTAAACTACGAGCAGTACTTC. This translates into CASSGQGLNYEQYF.

V and J are TRBV28 and TRBJ2-6; no definite D call. Germline values: CDR1 MDHEN, CDR2 SYDVKM. V was shortened by 3 bases and J by 3 bases, with 9 bases between the two germline ends. The CDR3 loop spans 15 amino acids. CDR3 loop: CASSFASGGANVLTF. Here the CDR3 DNA reads TGTGCCAGCAGTTTCGCGTCGGGTGGGGCCAACGTCCTGACTTTC. Full variable domain (rest looked up from reference TRBV28 and TRBJ2-6): DVKVTQSSRYLVKRTGEKVFLECVQDMDHENMFWYRQDPGLGLRLIYFSYDVKMKEKGDIPEGYSVSREKKERFSLILESASTNQTSMYLCASSFASGGANVLTFGAGSRLTVL.

The rearrangement joins TRBV28 to TRBJ1-4; TRBD1 aligns across 10 bases. CDR3 length: 13 residues. Germline V gene sequence: CDR1 MDHEN, CDR2 SYDVKM. The junction had 2 bases not matched to a gene; V was cut back by 6 bases and J by 7 bases. Written as DNA, the CDR3 is TGTGCCAGCAGAGGGACAGGGGTTGAAAAACTGTTTTTT. Its translation is CASRGTGVEKLFF.